The rows below give T cell receptor beta chains drawn from one sample of a study of cytomegalovirus exposure and HLA in healthy donors. Some clones are missing from TCRdb's copy, which holds only in-frame ones; the method was immunoSEQ multiplex PCR. The listing contains about 140,000 clones. Sequenced: PBMCs. Source of these receptors: a woman younger than 30 in good health and CMV-seronegative. Both conserved end residues are part of each CDR3. The D gene is left open where the match is weak.

TRBD2 | TRBJ2-3 | TRBV7-9 | CASSLVGLAPDTQYF | TGTGCCAGCAGCTTAGTGGGACTAGCGCCAGATACGCAGTATTTT
TRBD2 | TRBJ2-5 | TRBV11-3 | CASSLIREGQEAQYF | TGTGCCAGCAGCTTAATACGGGAGGGCCAAGAGGCCCAGTACTTC
TRBD2 | TRBJ2-7 | TRBV2 | CASRVGDTSGRFYEQYF | TGTGCCAGCAGAGTGGGCGATACTAGCGGGAGATTTTACGAGCAGTACTTC
TRBD1 | TRBJ2-1 | TRBV29-1 | CSVARDRANEQFF | TGCAGCGTTGCTCGGGACAGGGCCAATGAGCAGTTCTTC
- | TRBJ1-2 | TRBV19 | CASSIAPDSSYGYTF | TGTGCCAGTAGTATAGCCCCGGACAGTTCCTATGGCTACACCTTC
TRBD1 | TRBJ1-1 | TRBV11-2 | CASSLGPTGGYTEAFF | TGTGCCAGCAGCTTAGGTCCCACAGGGGGTTACACTGAAGCTTTCTTT
- | TRBJ2-7 | TRBV7-9 | CASSLKGSQGVAF | TGTGCCAGCAGCTTAAAGGGGTCGCAGGGCGTCGCTTTC
TRBD2 | TRBJ2-3 | TRBV11-1 | CASSGGLAGLGLDKYF | TGTGCCAGCTCCGGCGGTCTAGCGGGGCTTGGGTTAGACAAGTATTTT
- | TRBJ2-1 | TRBV11-2 | CASSEGHGEGDEQFF | TGTGCCAGCAGCGAGGGACACGGGGAGGGCGATGAGCAGTTCTTC
TRBD1 | TRBJ1-2 | TRBV6-5 | CASSYSGTGSFYGYTF | TGTGCCAGCAGTTACTCCGGGACAGGGTCGTTTTATGGCTACACCTTC
- | TRBJ2-7 | TRBV7-2 | CASSLAPGSHEQYF | TGTGCCAGCAGCTTAGCGCCGGGTTCCCACGAGCAGTACTTC
- | TRBJ2-1 | TRBV7-9 | CTSSLAVRALYNEQFF | TGTACCAGCAGCTTAGCGGTGAGGGCCCTTTACAATGAGCAGTTCTTC
TRBD1 | TRBJ1-2 | TRBV5-6 | CASSLNRGHNGYTF | TGTGCCAGCAGCTTAAACAGGGGGCATAATGGCTACACCTTC
TRBD1 | TRBJ1-5 | TRBV6-5 | CASSTDRDARPQHF | TGTGCCAGCAGTACCGACAGGGACGCTCGGCCCCAGCATTTT
TRBD2 | TRBJ2-5 | TRBV2 | CASNNGRRETQYF | TGTGCCAGCAACAACGGGAGGAGAGAGACCCAGTACTTC
- | TRBJ1-1 | TRBV5-5 | CASSLLEGTEAFF | TGTGCCAGCAGCTTGTTGGAGGGCACTGAAGCTTTCTTT
- | TRBJ1-4 | TRBV29-1 | CSVAGKQGATNEKLFF | TGCAGCGTTGCGGGAAAACAAGGAGCAACTAATGAAAAACTGTTTTTT
- | TRBJ1-4 | TRBV5-8 | CASSPSVGGKLFF | TGTGCCAGCAGCCCCTCGGTGGGGGGGAAACTGTTTTTT
- | TRBJ1-4 | TRBV18 | CASSKEGSTNEKLFF | TGTGCCAGCTCAAAAGAGGGCAGCACTAATGAAAAACTGTTTTTT
- | TRBJ2-1 | TRBV11-1 | CASTRDYNEQFF | TGTGCCAGCACCCGAGACTACAATGAGCAGTTCTTC
- | TRBJ2-2 | TRBV19 | CASSIVKGVAGELFF | TGTGCCAGTAGTATAGTTAAAGGAGTTGCCGGGGAGCTGTTTTTT
TRBD1 | TRBJ1-2 | TRBV6-5 | CASSLRGPRDYGYTF | TGTGCCAGCAGCCTCAGGGGGCCGAGGGACTATGGCTACACCTTC
TRBD2 | TRBJ2-5 | TRBV7-2 | CASSSGLAGILGHQETQYF | TGTGCCAGCAGCTCTGGACTAGCGGGAATTCTGGGTCATCAAGAGACCCAGTACTTC
TRBD2 | TRBJ2-7 | TRBV4-1 | CASSQTSGATYEQYF | TGCGCCAGCAGCCAAACTAGCGGGGCGACCTACGAGCAGTACTTC
TRBD1 | TRBJ2-4 | TRBV6-1 | CASSDLGQGENIQYF | TGTGCCAGCAGTGATTTAGGACAGGGGGAAAACATTCAGTACTTC
- | TRBJ2-2 | TRBV29-1 | CSGGSMATGELFF | TGCAGCGGCGGGTCTATGGCCACCGGGGAGCTGTTTTTT
TRBD2 | TRBJ2-2 | TRBV14 | CASSQVTGGPNTGELFF | TGTGCCAGCAGCCAAGTGACGGGAGGGCCGAACACCGGGGAGCTGTTTTTT
TRBD2 | TRBJ2-1 | TRBV13 | CASLITGGPYNEQFF | TGTGCCAGCCTCATAACGGGAGGGCCCTACAATGAGCAGTTCTTC
TRBD1 | TRBJ2-5 | TRBV5-1 | CASSAGTGALQETQYF | TGCGCCAGCAGCGCGGGGACAGGGGCCCTCCAAGAGACCCAGTACTTC
- | TRBJ1-2 | TRBV6-1 | CASSYRNGYTF | TGTGCCAGCAGTTACAGAAATGGCTACACCTTC
- | TRBJ2-1 | TRBV11-2 | CATKKEVSYNEQFF | TGTGCCACGAAGAAGGAGGTCTCCTACAATGAGCAGTTCTTC
- | TRBJ2-1 | TRBV5-1 | CASSLQNEQFF | TGCGCCAGCAGCTTGCAGAATGAGCAGTTCTTC
TRBD1 | TRBJ1-5 | TRBV19 | CAANAATGTGVQPQHF | TGTGCCGCTAACGCCGCAACCGGGACAGGGGTTCAGCCCCAGCATTTT
- | TRBJ1-2 | TRBV2 | CASSSSRTVSSGYTF | TGTGCCAGCAGTTCCTCTCGGACAGTCAGCTCTGGCTACACCTTC
TRBD2 | TRBJ2-5 | TRBV18 | CASSPSGRGETQYF | TGTGCCAGCTCCCCTAGCGGGAGAGGAGAGACCCAGTACTTC
TRBD2 | TRBJ2-3 | TRBV5-4 | CASSLRPSGRAGTQYF | TGTGCCAGCAGCTTGAGGCCTAGCGGGAGGGCCGGTACGCAGTATTTT
TRBD2 | TRBJ2-1 | TRBV6-5 | CASSPMTSGRDEQFF | TGTGCCAGCAGTCCTATGACTAGCGGTCGGGATGAGCAGTTCTTC
- | TRBJ2-3 | TRBV30 | CAWSVSMQGPDTQYF | TGTGCCTGGAGTGTATCGATGCAGGGGCCAGATACGCAGTATTTT
- | TRBJ2-7 | TRBV30 | CAWTTEISYEQYF | TGTGCCTGGACAACAGAAATCTCCTACGAGCAGTACTTC
TRBD2 | TRBJ2-3 | TRBV4-2 | CASSHSGSASTDTQYF | TGTGCCAGCAGCCATAGCGGGAGTGCTAGCACAGATACGCAGTATTTT
TRBD2 | TRBJ2-5 | TRBV5-1 | CASRWLALGGETQYF | TGCGCCAGCAGATGGTTGGCGCTCGGGGGGGAGACCCAGTACTTC
- | TRBJ2-3 | TRBV7-3 | CASSPTSGETDTQYF | TGTGCCAGCAGCCCCACCTCGGGAGAAACAGATACGCAGTATTTT
- | TRBJ1-1 | TRBV19 | CASSISGDRLNTEAFF | TGTGCCAGTAGTATATCGGGCGACAGGTTGAACACTGAAGCTTTCTTT
TRBD1 | TRBJ2-4 | TRBV18 | CASSSETGGKNIQYF | TGTGCCAGCTCATCAGAGACAGGGGGCAAAAACATTCAGTACTTC
- | TRBJ1-1 | TRBV11-1 | CASSLREGMNTEAFF | TGTGCCAGCAGCTTAAGGGAGGGAATGAACACTGAAGCTTTCTTT